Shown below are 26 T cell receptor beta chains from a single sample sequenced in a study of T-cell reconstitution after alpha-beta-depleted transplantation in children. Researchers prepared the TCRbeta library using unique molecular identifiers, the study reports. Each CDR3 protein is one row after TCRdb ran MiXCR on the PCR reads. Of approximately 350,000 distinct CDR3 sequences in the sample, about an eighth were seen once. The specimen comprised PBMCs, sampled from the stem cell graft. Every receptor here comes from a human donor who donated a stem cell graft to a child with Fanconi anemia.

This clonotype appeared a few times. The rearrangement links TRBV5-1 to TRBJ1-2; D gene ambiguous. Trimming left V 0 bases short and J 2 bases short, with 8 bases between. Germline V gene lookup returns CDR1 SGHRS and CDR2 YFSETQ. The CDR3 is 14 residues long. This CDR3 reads CASSLEGSNYGYTF. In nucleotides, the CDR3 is TGCGCCAGCAGCTTGGAGGGTTCCAACTATGGCTACACCTTC.

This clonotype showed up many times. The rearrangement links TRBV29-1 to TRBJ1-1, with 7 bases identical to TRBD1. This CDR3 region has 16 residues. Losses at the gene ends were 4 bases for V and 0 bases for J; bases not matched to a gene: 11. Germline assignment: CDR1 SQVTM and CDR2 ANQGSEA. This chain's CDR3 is CSVVGGAGRVNTEAFF. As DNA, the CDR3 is TGCAGCGTTGTAGGGGGCGCAGGTAGGGTGAACACTGAAGCTTTCTTT.

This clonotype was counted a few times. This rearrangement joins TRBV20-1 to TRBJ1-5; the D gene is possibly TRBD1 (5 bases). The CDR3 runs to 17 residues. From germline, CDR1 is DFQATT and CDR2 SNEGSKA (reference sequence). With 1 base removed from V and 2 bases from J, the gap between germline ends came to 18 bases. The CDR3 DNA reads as TGCAGTGCTAGAGTCCGTCCCGGGACGAGGGGCAATCAGCCCCAGCATTTT. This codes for CSARVRPGTRGNQPQHF.

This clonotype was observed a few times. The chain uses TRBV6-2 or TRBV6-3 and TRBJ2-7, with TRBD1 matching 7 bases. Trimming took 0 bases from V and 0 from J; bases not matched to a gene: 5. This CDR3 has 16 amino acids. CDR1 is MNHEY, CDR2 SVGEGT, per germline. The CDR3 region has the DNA TGTGCCAGCAGTTACTCGAAGGGGGACAGCTCCTACGAGCAGTACGTC. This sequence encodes CASSYSKGDSSYEQYV.

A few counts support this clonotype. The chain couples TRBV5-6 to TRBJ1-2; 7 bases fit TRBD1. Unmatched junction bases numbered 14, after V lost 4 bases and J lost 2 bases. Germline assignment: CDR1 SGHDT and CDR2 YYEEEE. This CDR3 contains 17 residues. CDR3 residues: CASSPMDRYSRNYGYTF. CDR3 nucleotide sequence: TGTGCCAGCAGCCCAATGGACAGGTACTCAAGAAACTATGGCTACACCTTC.

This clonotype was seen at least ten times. CDR3 in amino acids: CASSLSDYEQYF. CDR3 DNA sequence: TGTGCCAGCAGTTTATCGGACTACGAGCAGTACTTC. The chain links TRBV12-3 or TRBV12-4 to TRBJ2-7; D is unresolved. The CDR3 consists of 12 residues. The V and J ends lost 2 bases and 3 bases respectively, with 5 bases between them.

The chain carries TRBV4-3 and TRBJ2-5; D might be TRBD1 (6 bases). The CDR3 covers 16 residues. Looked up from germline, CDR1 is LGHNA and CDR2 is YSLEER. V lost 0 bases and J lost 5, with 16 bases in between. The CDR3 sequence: CASSQEWDTGRETQYF. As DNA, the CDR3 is TGCGCCAGCAGCCAAGAATGGGACACCGGACGGGAGACCCAGTACTTC.

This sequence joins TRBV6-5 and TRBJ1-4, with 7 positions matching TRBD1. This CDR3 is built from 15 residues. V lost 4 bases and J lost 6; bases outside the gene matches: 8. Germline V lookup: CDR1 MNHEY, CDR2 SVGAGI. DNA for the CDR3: TGTGCCAGCAGTTTCGCCGGGACAGACGATGAAAAACTGTTTTTT. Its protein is CASSFAGTDDEKLFF.

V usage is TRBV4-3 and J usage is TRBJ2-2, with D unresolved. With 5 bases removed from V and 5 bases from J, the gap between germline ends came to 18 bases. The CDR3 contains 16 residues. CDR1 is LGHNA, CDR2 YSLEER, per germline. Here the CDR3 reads CASSEVWGGETGELFF. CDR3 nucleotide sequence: TGCGCCAGCAGCGAGGTGTGGGGTGGGGAAACCGGGGAGCTGTTTTTT.

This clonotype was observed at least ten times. The CDR3 bases are TGCAGTGCCTCACTAGCGGGGGCCACAGATACGCAGTATTTT. It specifies CSASLAGATDTQYF. This chain uses TRBV20-1 with TRBJ2-3; 11 bases map to TRBD2. Looked up from germline, CDR1 is DFQATT and CDR2 is SNEGSKA (reference sequence). The junction had 4 bases not matched to a gene; V was cut back by 6 bases and J by 2 bases. There are 14 residues in the CDR3.

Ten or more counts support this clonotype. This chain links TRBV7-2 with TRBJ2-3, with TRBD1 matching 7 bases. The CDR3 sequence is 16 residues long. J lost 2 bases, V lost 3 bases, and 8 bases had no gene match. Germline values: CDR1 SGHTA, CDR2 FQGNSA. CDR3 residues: CASSLGQNRNTDTQYF. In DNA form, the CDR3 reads TGTGCCAGCAGCTTGGGACAGAACCGGAACACAGATACGCAGTATTTT.

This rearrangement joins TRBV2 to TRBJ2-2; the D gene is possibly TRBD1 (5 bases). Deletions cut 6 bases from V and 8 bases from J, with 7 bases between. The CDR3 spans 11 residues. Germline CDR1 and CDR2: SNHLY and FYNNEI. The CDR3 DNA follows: TGTGCCAGCAGAAGACAGGGGGAGCTGTTTTTT. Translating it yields CASRRQGELFF.

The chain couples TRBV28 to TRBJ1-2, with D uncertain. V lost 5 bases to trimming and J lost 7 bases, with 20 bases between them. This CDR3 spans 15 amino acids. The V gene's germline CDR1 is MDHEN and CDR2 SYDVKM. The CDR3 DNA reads TGTGCCAGCAGTCCTTCCCTTCCTTGGGGTGCTGGCTACACCTTC. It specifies CASSPSLPWGAGYTF.

The CDR3 loop is CASSPGQGTRTQYF. In DNA form, the CDR3 reads TGTGCCAGCAGTCCGGGACAGGGAACCCGTACGCAGTATTTT. The chain combines TRBV12-3 or TRBV12-4 with TRBJ2-3; TRBD1 aligns across 9 bases. The CDR3 is made up of 14 amino acids. The J segment lost 8 bases and the V segment lost 5 bases, leaving 8 bases of the junction unmatched.

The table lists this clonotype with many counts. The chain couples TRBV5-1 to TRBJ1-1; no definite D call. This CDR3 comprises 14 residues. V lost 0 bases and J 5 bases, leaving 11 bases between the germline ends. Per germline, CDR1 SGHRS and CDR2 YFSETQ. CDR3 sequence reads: CASSLGAGRTEAFF. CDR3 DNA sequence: TGCGCCAGCAGCTTGGGTGCAGGAAGAACTGAAGCTTTCTTT.

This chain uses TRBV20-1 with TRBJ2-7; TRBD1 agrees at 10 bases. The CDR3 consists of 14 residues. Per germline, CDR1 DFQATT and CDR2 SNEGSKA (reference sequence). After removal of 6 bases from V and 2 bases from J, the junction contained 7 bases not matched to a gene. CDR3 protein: CSAVGTGETYEQYV. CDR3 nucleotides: TGCAGTGCCGTAGGGACAGGGGAAACCTACGAGCAGTACGTC.

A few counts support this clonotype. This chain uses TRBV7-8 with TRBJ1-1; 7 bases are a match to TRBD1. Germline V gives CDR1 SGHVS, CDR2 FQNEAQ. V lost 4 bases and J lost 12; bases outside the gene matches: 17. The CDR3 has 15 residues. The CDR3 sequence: CASSSIDRVGPWSFF. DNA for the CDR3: TGTGCCAGCAGCTCAATTGACAGGGTAGGCCCGTGGTCTTTCTTT.

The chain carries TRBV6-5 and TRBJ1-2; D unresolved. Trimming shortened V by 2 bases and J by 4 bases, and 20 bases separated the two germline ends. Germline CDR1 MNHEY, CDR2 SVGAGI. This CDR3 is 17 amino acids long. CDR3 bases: TGTGCCAGCAGTTACCCGAAAGGAGCAGGTCCAACCTATGGCTACACCTTC. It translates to CASSYPKGAGPTYGYTF.

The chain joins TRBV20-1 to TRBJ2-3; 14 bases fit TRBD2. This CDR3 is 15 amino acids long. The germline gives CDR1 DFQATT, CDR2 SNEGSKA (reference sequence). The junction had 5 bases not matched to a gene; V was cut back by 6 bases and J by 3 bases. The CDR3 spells CSAVTSGGVTDTQYF. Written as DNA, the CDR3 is TGCAGTGCGGTGACTAGCGGGGGGGTAACAGATACGCAGTATTTT.

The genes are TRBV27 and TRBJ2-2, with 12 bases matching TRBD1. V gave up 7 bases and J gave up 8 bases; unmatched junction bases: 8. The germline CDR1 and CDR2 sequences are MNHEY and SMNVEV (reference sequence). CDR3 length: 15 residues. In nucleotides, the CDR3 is TGTGCCAGCACCTCCGGGACAGGGGGCATTGGGGAGCTGTTTTTT. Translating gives CASTSGTGGIGELFF.

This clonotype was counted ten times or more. DNA for the CDR3: TGTGCCAGCAGCTTAGGGGCCTCGCCAGATACGCAGTATTTT. Its protein is CASSLGASPDTQYF. The rearrangement links TRBV7-2 to TRBJ2-3; no clear D. Per germline, CDR1 SGHTA and CDR2 FQGNSA. V gave up 1 base and J gave up 4 bases, with 9 bases separating them. The CDR3 consists of 14 residues.

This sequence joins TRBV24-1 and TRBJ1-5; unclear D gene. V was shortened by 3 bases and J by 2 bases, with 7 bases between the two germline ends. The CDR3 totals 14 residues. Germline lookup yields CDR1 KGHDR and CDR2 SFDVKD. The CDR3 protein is CATSDPGGNQPQHF. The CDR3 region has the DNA TGTGCCACCAGTGATCCTGGGGGCAATCAGCCCCAGCATTTT.

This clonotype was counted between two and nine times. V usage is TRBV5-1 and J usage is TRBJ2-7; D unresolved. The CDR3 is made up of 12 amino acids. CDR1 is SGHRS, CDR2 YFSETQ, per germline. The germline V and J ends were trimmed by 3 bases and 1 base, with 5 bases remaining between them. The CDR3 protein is CASSSPSYEQYF. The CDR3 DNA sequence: TGCGCCAGCAGCTCCCCGTCCTACGAGCAGTACTTC. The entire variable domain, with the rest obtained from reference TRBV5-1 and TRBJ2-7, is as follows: KAGVTQTPRYLIKTRGQQVTLSCSPISGHRSVSWYQQTPGQGLQFLFEYFSETQRNKGNFPGRFSGRQFSNSRSEMNVSTLELGDSALYLCASSSPSYEQYFGPGTRLTVT.

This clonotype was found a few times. The CDR3 bases are TGCGCCAGCAGCTTGGACAGTACTAATGAAAAACTGTTTTTT. Translation gives CASSLDSTNEKLFF. The genes are TRBV5-1 and TRBJ1-4; D not certain. V was trimmed by 0 bases and J by 2 bases, leaving 5 bases between them. The CDR3 consists of 14 residues. CDR1 and CDR2 from the germline V gene are SGHRS and YFSETQ.

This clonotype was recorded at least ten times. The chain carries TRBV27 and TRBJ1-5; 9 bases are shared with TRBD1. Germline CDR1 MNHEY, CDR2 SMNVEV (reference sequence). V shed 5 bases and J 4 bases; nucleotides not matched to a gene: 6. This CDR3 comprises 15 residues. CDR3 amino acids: CASSLPGTGNQPQHF. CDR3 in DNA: TGTGCCAGCAGTCTACCCGGGACAGGGAATCAGCCCCAGCATTTT.

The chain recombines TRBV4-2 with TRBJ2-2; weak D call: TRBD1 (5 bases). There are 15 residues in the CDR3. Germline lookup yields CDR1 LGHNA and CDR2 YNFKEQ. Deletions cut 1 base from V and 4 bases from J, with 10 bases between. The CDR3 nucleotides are TGTGCCAGCAGCCAAGGGGTACAGGTCACCGGGGAGCTGTTTTTT. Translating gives CASSQGVQVTGELFF.